The rows below give T cell receptor beta chains drawn from one sample of a study of T-cell reconstitution after alpha-beta-depleted transplantation in children. Each CDR3 protein is one row after TCRdb ran MiXCR on the PCR reads. This table holds approximately 980,000 distinct CDR3 sequences, roughly 29% found once. Sequencing was performed on PBMCs, mostly from graft donor cells, taken 360 days after TCRalphabeta/CD19-depleted stem cell transplant. These receptors originate from a boy under three years old who had a stem cell transplant for SCID, so the T cells may come from the graft donor. Both conserved end residues are part of each CDR3. The D gene is left open where the match is weak. Part of the rows lack a size; the others show once, few, many or a class for expanded clones.

>TRBJ2-5|many|.|TRBV10-3
TGTGCCATCAGTGACTTAGGACAATTACAAGAGACCCAGTACTTC
CAISDLGQLQETQYF
>TRBJ2-2|.|.|TRBV12-3/TRBV12-4
TGTGCCAGCAGTTTACCAGGGTCCGCCGGGGAGCTGTTTTTT
CASSLPGSAGELFF
>TRBJ1-1|many|.|TRBV12-3/TRBV12-4
TGCGCCAGCAGCTCCCGGACAGCTAACACTGAAGCTTTCTTT
CASSSRTANTEAFF
>TRBJ2-1|.|.|TRBV20-1
TGCAGTGCTAGCAGGGACGGGGGGCCAGGGGGGCAGTTCTTC
CSASRDGGPGGQFF
>TRBJ1-1|.|.|TRBV12-3/TRBV12-4
TGTGCCAGCAGCCCTCGGGACTCGGGATACACTGAAGCTTTCTTT
CASSPRDSGYTEAFF
>TRBJ2-3|.|TRBD1|TRBV27
TGTGCCAGCAGCGCCATACCGGGACAGGCTTCCACAGATACGCAGTATTTT
CASSAIPGQASTDTQYF
>TRBJ2-7|few|.|TRBV5-1
TGCGCCAGCAGCTGGGGGGACACCAGCGAGCAGTACTTC
CASSWGDTSEQYF
>TRBJ2-1|few|.|TRBV29-1
TGCAGCGTTGAGGGGGGTTGGGATGAGCAGTTCTTC
CSVEGGWDEQFF
>TRBJ2-7|.|.|TRBV28
TGTGCCAGCAGTTTTGGGACCATCACCTCCGAGCAGTACTTC
CASSFGTITSEQYF
>TRBJ2-1|.|.|TRBV5-5
TGTGCCAGCAGCTTATTGGGGGGATTTCACAATGAGCAGTTCTTC
CASSLLGGFHNEQFF
>TRBJ2-3|.|.|TRBV20-1
TGCAGTGCTAGTCTTCCCGCACCGGAGACAGATACGCAGTATTTT
CSASLPAPETDTQYF
>TRBJ1-2|.|TRBD1|TRBV6-1
TGTGCCAGCAACAGACAGGGGGCCGACTATGGCTACACCTTC
CASNRQGADYGYTF
>TRBJ2-3|.|.|TRBV9
TGTGCCAGCAGCGTAGAGTTGACGTTAGTGGATACGCAGTATTTT
CASSVELTLVDTQYF
>TRBJ2-2|few|.|TRBV12-3/TRBV12-4
TGTGCCAGCAGTCCCCGACAGGTTAACACCGGGGAGCTGTTTTTT
CASSPRQVNTGELFF
>TRBJ2-5|.|.|TRBV12-3/TRBV12-4
TGTGCCAGCAGTTCCAGGGGGGGTAAAGAGACCCAGTACTTC
CASSSRGGKETQYF
>TRBJ1-4|.|.|TRBV2
TGTGCCAGCAGGGCTGGGGAGGCAACTAATGAAAAACTGTTTTTT
CASRAGEATNEKLFF
>TRBJ2-5|many|.|TRBV7-2
TGTGCCAGCAGCTTATTAGGTCCCAAAGAGACCCAGTACTTC
CASSLLGPKETQYF
>TRBJ2-1|.|TRBD2|TRBV12-3/TRBV12-4
TGTGCCAGCAGTTCCCGCAGACTAGCGGGGGGCTACAATGAGCAGTTCTTC
CASSSRRLAGGYNEQFF
>TRBJ2-2|.|.|TRBV14
TGTGCCAGCATTAAGGAGAACACCGGGGAGCTGTTTTTT
CASIKENTGELFF
>TRBJ1-5|.|TRBD1|TRBV12-3/TRBV12-4
TGTGCCAGCAGCCGAGACAGGGGGGAGCCCCAGCATTTT
CASSRDRGEPQHF
>TRBJ1-5|few|.|TRBV12-3/TRBV12-4
TGTGCCAGCAGGGTCCGGAATCAGCCCCAGCATTTT
CASRVRNQPQHF
>TRBJ2-3|few|.|TRBV9
TGTGCCAGCAGCGATTCTCCAGGGGCTAGCACAGATACGCAGTATTTT
CASSDSPGASTDTQYF
>TRBJ1-2|.|TRBD1|TRBV6-5
TGTGCCAGCAGTTATCCAGGGGGCAGGAGGGGCTACACCTTC
CASSYPGGRRGYTF
>TRBJ2-1|.|.|TRBV7-2
TGTGCCAGCAGCTTAGCGCAGAGCAATGAGCAGTTCTTC
CASSLAQSNEQFF
>TRBJ2-5|few|TRBD2|TRBV6-5
TGTGCCAGCAGTTTAAGAGGTCTTTGGCGGGGGGCAGAAGAGACCCAGTACTTC
CASSLRGLWRGAEETQYF
>TRBJ1-3|.|TRBD1|TRBV20-1
TGCAGTGCTAGAATATTACAGGGGGATGGAAACACCATATATTTT
CSARILQGDGNTIYF
>TRBJ2-3|.|TRBD2|TRBV3-1
TGTGCCAGCAGCCAAGTGACTAGCGGGGGCACAGATACGCAGTATTTT
CASSQVTSGGTDTQYF
>TRBJ2-7|.|TRBD1|TRBV12-3/TRBV12-4
TGTGCCAGCAGTTTAGCGCTGAGCGGGACAGGGGGTGAGCAGTACTTC
CASSLALSGTGGEQYF
>TRBJ1-5|.|.|TRBV5-1
TGCGCCAGCAGCTGGAGGCCGGGACAACCAGAACAGCCCCAGCATTTT
CASSWRPGQPEQPQHF
>TRBJ2-3|.|.|TRBV5-1
TGCGCCAGCCGTACGGGGGTGTGGACAGATACGCAGTATTTT
CASRTGVWTDTQYF
>TRBJ2-3|few|TRBD1|TRBV5-1
TGCGCCAGCAGGGGACAGAACACAGATACGCAGTATTTT
CASRGQNTDTQYF
>TRBJ1-5|many|.|TRBV5-1
TGCGCCAGCAGCTTTGGGGGAAGCAATCAGCCCCAGCATTTT
CASSFGGSNQPQHF
>TRBJ1-4|.|.|TRBV5-1
TGCGCCAGCAGCTTGCCTTCCGGGACTCTGAATGAAAAACTGTTTTTT
CASSLPSGTLNEKLFF
>TRBJ1-1|.|TRBD1|TRBV6-1
TGTGCCAGCACTCGACAGGGGGTTTTTGGGTCAAGTACTGAAGCTTTCTTT
CASTRQGVFGSSTEAFF
>TRBJ2-7|few|.|TRBV28
TGTGCCAGCAGTTTAGCCGCCCTCTGGTACGAGCAGTACTTC
CASSLAALWYEQYF
>TRBJ2-4|.|.|TRBV11-2
TGTGCCAGCAGCTTATTTCGCCAACCAAACATTCAGTACTTC
CASSLFRQPNIQYF
>TRBJ2-3|.|.|TRBV5-1
TGCGCCAGCAGCGTTGACCTCAGGGTTTCGACAGATACGCAGTATTTT
CASSVDLRVSTDTQYF
>TRBJ2-3|.|TRBD2|TRBV25-1
TGTGCCAGCAGTGTAATAACGGGGGGTCCAGATACGCAGTATTTT
CASSVITGGPDTQYF
>TRBJ1-2|.|.|TRBV5-5
TGTGCCAGCCTCAACCATTGGGGGGACTATGGCTACACCTTC
CASLNHWGDYGYTF
>TRBJ2-1|few|.|TRBV28
TGTGCCAGCAGCGGGAGCCGAGATGAGCAGTTCTTC
CASSGSRDEQFF
>TRBJ2-5|few|.|TRBV28
TGTGCCAGCAGCCCAGTTCGACGGAAACAAGAGACCCAGTACTTC
CASSPVRRKQETQYF
>TRBJ2-5|.|.|TRBV3-1
TGTGCCAGCAGCCAAGCGTACGAGACCCAGTACTTC
CASSQAYETQYF